This TCR beta chain was identified in a study of blood T cell repertoires in COVID-19. Participants spanned ages about 18 to 100 years and resided in roughly 26 US areas. Clinical history reported by participants formed the basis on which cohorts were assigned. V lost 6 bases to trimming and J lost 3 bases; unmatched junction nucleotides: 4. This CDR3 has 14 residues. Per germline, CDR1 MNHNS and CDR2 SASEGT. Sequenced by immunoSEQ multiplex PCR; TCRdb stores in-frame clones only, minus some. In the table there are more than 110,000 clones, over 60% of which are singletons. V is TRBV6-1 and J is TRBJ1-2; the match to TRBD1 covers 10 bases. Sequenced input: PBMCs or T cells enriched from blood (not recorded which). This sequence was found in a woman between 50 and 59 years old who had recovered from COVID-19. Here the CDR3 DNA reads TGTGCCAGCAGGGGGACAGGGGAAGACTATGGCTACACCTTC. Translation: CASRGTGEDYGYTF.